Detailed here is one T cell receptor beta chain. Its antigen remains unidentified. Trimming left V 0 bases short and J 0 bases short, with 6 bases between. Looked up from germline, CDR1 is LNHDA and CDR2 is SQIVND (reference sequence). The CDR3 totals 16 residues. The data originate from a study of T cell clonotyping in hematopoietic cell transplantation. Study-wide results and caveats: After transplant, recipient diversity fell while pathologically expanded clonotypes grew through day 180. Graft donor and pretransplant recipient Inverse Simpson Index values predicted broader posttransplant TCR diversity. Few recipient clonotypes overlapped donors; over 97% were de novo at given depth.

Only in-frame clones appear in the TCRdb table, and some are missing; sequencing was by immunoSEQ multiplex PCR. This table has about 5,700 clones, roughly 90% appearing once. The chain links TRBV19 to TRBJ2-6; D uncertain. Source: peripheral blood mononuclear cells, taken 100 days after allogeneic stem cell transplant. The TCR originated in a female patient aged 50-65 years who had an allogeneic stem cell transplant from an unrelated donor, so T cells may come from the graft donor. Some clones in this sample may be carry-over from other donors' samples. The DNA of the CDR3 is TGTGCCAGTAGTATAGAACATAACTCTGGGGCCAACGTCCTGACTTTC. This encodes CASSIEHNSGANVLTF. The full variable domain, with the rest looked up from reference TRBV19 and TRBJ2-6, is DGGITQSPKYLFRKEGQNVTLSCEQNLNHDAMYWYRQDPGQGLRLIYYSQIVNDFQKGDIAEGYSVSREKKESFPLTVTSAQKNPTAFYLCASSIEHNSGANVLTFGAGSRLTVL.